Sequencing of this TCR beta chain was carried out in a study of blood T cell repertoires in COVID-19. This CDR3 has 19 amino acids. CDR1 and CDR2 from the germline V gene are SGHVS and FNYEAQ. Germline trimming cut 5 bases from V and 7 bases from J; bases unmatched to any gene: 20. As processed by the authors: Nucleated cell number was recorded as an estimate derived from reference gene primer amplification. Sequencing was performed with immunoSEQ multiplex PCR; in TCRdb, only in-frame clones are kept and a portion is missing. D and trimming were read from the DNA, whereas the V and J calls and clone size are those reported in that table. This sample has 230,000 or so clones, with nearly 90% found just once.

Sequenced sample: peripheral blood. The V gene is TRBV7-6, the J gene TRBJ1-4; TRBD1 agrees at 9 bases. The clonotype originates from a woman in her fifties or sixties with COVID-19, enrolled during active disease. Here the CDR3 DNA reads TGTGCCAGCAGCCTCAGCCCGGACAGGGGAGTAGGTCGGGTTGAAAAACTGTTTTTT. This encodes CASSLSPDRGVGRVEKLFF.